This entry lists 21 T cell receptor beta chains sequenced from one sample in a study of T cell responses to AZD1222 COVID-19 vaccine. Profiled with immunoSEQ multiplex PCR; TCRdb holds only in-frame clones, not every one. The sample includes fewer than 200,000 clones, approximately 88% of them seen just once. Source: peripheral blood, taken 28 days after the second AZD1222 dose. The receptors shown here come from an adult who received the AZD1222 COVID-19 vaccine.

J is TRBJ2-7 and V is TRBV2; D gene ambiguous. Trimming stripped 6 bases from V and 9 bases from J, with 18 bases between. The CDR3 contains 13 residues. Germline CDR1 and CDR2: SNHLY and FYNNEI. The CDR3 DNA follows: TGTGCCAGCAGGGGATCGGTCATTATGGGGCAGTACTTC. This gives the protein CASRGSVIMGQYF.

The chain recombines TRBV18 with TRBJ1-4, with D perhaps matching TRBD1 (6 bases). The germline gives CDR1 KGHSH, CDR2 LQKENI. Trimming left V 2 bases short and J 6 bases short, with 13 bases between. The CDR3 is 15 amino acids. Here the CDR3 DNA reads TGTGCCAGCTCACCATCGAAGGGGGTAGATGAAAAACTGTTTTTT. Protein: CASSPSKGVDEKLFF.

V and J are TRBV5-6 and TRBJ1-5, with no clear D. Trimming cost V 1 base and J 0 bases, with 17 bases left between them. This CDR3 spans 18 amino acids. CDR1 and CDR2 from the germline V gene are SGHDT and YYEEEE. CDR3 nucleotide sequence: TGTGCCAGCAGCTTGAGCCCCCCGCGGGCGTATAGCAATCAGCCCCAGCATTTT. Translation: CASSLSPPRAYSNQPQHF.

CDR3 region: CASSVVDAEAFF. CDR3 sequence (DNA): TGTGCCAGCAGCGTAGTTGATGCTGAAGCTTTCTTT. V and J are TRBV9 and TRBJ1-1; the D is unclear. Trimming shortened V by 0 bases and J by 6 bases, and 6 bases separated the two germline ends. The CDR3 consists of 12 residues. CDR1 is SGDLS, CDR2 YYNGEE, per germline.

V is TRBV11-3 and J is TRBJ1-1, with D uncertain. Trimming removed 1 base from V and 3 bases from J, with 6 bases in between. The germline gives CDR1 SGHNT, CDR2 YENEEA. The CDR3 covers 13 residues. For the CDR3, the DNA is TGTGCCAGCAGCTTAGTACGGGACACTGAAGCTTTCTTT. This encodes CASSLVRDTEAFF.

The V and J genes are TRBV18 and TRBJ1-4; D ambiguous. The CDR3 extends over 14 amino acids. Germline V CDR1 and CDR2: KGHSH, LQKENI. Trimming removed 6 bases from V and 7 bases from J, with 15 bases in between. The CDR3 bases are TGTGCCAGCTCCTCGCCCCCCAAGGGTGAAAAACTGTTTTTT. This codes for CASSSPPKGEKLFF.

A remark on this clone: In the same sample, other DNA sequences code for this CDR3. CDR3 protein: CASSLVRGTEAFF. The CDR3 coding sequence is TGTGCCAGCAGCTTAGTGCGTGGCACTGAAGCTTTCTTT. This chain joins TRBV7-2 and TRBJ1-1; D unresolved. Trimming cost V 1 base and J 4 bases, with 7 bases left between them. The germline V gene has CDR1 SGHTA and CDR2 FQGNSA. This CDR3 is built from 13 residues.

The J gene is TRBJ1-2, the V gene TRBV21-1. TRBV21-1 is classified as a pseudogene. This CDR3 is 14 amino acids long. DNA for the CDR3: TGTGCCAGCAGCGTTCCGGGACGGGCTTATGGCTACACCTTC. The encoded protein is CASSVPGRAYGYTF.

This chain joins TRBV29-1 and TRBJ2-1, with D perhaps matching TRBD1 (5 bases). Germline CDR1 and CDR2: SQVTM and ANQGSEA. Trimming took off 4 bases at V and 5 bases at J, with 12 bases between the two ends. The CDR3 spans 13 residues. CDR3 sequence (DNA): TGCAGCGTTGTCTGGCAGGGCCACAATGAGCAGTTCTTC. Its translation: CSVVWQGHNEQFF.

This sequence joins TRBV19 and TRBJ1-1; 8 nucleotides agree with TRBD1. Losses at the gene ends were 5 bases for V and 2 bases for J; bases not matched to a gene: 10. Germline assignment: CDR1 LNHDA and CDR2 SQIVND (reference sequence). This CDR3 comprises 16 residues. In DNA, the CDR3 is TGTGCCAGTAGTCCCTGGACAGGGTTTCAAAACACTGAAGCTTTCTTT. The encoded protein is CASSPWTGFQNTEAFF.

As DNA, the CDR3 is TGTGCCTGGACTGGACAGTTGGATAATTCACCCCTCCACTTT. Encoded protein: CAWTGQLDNSPLHF. The chain couples TRBV30 to TRBJ1-6; possible D gene TRBD1, 6 bases. Looked up from germline, CDR1 is GTSNPN and CDR2 is SVGIG (reference sequence). The germline V and J ends were trimmed by 4 bases and 5 bases, with 12 bases remaining between them. The CDR3 runs to 14 residues.

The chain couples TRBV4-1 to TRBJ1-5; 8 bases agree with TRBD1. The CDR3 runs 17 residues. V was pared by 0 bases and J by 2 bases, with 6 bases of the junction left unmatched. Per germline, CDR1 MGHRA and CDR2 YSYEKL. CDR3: CASSQEAGGIGNQPQHF. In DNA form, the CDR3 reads TGCGCCAGCAGCCAAGAAGCAGGGGGCATTGGCAATCAGCCCCAGCATTTT.

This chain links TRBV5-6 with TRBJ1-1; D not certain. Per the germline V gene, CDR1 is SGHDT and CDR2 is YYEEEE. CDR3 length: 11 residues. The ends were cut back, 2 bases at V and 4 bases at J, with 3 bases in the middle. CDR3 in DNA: TGTGCCAGCAGCTTCGGCACTGAAGCTTTCTTT. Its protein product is CASSFGTEAFF. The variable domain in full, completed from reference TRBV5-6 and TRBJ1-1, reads DAGVTQSPTHLIKTRGQQVTLRCSPKSGHDTVSWYQQALGQGPQFIFQYYEEEERQRGNFPDRFSGHQFPNYSSELNVNALLLGDSALYLCASSFGTEAFFGQGTRLTVV.

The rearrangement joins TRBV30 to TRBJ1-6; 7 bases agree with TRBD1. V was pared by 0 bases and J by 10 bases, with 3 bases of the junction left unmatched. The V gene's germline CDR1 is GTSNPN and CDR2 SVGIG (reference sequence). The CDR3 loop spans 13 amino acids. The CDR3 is CAWSVSGGSPLHF. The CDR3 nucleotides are TGTGCCTGGAGTGTGTCAGGGGGATCACCCCTCCACTTT.

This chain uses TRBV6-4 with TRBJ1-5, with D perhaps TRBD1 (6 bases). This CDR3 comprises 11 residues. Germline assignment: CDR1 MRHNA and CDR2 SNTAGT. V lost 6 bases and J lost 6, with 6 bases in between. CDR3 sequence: CASSRGQPQHF. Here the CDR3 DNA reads TGTGCCAGCAGCAGGGGTCAGCCCCAGCATTTT.

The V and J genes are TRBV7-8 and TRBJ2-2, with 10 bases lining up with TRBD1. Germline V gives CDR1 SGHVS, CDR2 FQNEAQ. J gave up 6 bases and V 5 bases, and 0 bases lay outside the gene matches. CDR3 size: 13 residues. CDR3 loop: CASSGQGAGELFF. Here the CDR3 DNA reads TGTGCCAGCAGCGGACAGGGGGCCGGGGAGCTGTTTTTT.

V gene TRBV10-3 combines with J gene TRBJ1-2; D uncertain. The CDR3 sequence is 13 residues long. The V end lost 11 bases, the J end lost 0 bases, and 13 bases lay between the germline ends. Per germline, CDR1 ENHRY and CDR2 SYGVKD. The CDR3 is CASQAGPNYGYTF. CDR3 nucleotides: TGTGCCTCCCAAGCCGGTCCTAACTATGGCTACACCTTC.

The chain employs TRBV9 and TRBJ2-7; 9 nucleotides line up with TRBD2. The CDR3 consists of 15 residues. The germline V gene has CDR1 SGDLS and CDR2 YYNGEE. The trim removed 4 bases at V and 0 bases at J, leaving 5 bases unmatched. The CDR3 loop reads CASSISGGFSYEQYF. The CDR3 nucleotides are TGTGCCAGCAGCATTAGCGGGGGTTTCTCCTACGAGCAGTACTTC.

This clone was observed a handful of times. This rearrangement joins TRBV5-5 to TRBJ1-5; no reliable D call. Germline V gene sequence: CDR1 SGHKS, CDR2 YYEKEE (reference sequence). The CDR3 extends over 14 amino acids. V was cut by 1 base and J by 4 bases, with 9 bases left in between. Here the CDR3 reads CASSLRVGNQPQHF. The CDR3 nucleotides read TGTGCCAGCAGCTTGAGGGTGGGAAATCAGCCCCAGCATTTT.

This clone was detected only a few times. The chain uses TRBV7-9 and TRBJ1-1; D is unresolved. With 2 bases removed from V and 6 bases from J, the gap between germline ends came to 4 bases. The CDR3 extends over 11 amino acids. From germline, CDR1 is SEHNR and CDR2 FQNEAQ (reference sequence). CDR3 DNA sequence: TGTGCCAGCAGCTTATTTGCTGAAGCTTTCTTT. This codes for CASSLFAEAFF.

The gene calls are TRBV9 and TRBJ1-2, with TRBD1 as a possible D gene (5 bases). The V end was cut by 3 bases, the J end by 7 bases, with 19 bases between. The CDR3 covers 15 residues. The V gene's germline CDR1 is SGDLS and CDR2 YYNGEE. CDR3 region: CASSASGTPWGGYTF. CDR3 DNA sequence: TGTGCCAGCAGCGCATCCGGGACGCCCTGGGGTGGCTACACCTTC.